The clone carrying this T cell receptor beta chain has only one observation. The antigen is unknown. The data were obtained in a study of T-cell reconstitution after alpha-beta-depleted transplantation in children. Unique molecular identifiers were incorporated during preparation of the TCRbeta library. TCRdb reprocessed the PCR reads via MiXCR and lists one record per CDR3 protein. The sample has 300,000 to 400,000 distinct CDR3 sequences, around 20% seen once; the top ten hold around 9.9%. Regarding the study as a whole: Expanded graft clones, several hundred of them, were reportedly the source of alpha-beta T cells about two months after transplant. At day 60, the high TCRbeta diversity found in some patients originated from recipient T cells and thymic progenitors that had survived. Newly produced T cells mostly accounted for T-cell counts and diversity one year post-transplant.

This CDR3 is 18 amino acids long. Germline V gives CDR1 SGHKS, CDR2 YYEKEE (reference sequence). The ends lost 0 bases at V and 5 bases at J; junction bases unmatched: 17. The receptor comes from a male patient younger than 18 who had a stem cell transplant for acute lymphoblastic leukemia, so the T cells may come from the graft donor. This rearrangement joins TRBV5-5 to TRBJ2-7; 7 bases align to TRBD2. This specimen consisted of PBMCs, mostly from graft donor cells, obtained 180 days after TCRalphabeta/CD19-depleted stem cell transplant. In DNA, the CDR3 is TGTGCCAGCAGCTTGGGGGGGGGAGACTACGCCCTCCGGGACGAGCAGTACTTC. Translating gives CASSLGGGDYALRDEQYF.